This is a list of T cell receptor beta chains from one sample in a study of blood T cell repertoires in COVID-19. TCRdb's table, derived via immunoSEQ multiplex PCR, lists solely in-frame clones and lacks some. The sample holds some 200,000 clones; approximately 80% are singletons and the top ten take 6.5% to 8.5%. Sequencing input: PBMCs or T cells enriched from blood (not recorded which). Every receptor here comes from a woman in her thirties or forties with acute COVID-19. Each CDR3 is given with its conserved first and last residue. A D gene is named only where the DNA matches it firmly. Some rows have no size entry. The others give once, few or many, or a class for an expanded clone.

v_call	j_call	d_call	clone_size	cdr3_aa	cdr3_nt
TRBV5-6	TRBJ1-2	TRBD1	-	CASSQDRAGYTF	TGTGCCAGCAGCCAAGACAGGGCCGGCTACACCTTC
TRBV20-1	TRBJ2-3	-	-	CSARASSTQYF	TGCAGTGCTAGGGCTAGTAGTACGCAGTATTTT
TRBV24-1	TRBJ2-1	TRBD2	-	CATSDWASGGIGEQFF	TGTGCCACCAGTGATTGGGCTAGCGGGGGTATCGGTGAGCAGTTCTTC
TRBV7-9	TRBJ1-1	TRBD1	-	CASCEGAPTEAFF	TGTGCCAGCTGCGAGGGGGCCCCCACTGAAGCTTTCTTT
TRBV6-2/TRBV6-3	TRBJ2-2	-	-	CASSYRDTGELFF	TGTGCCAGCAGTTACCGGGACACCGGGGAGCTGTTTTTT
TRBV6-6	TRBJ2-1	TRBD2	-	CASRGLARSGEQFF	TGTGCCAGCAGAGGACTAGCCCGCAGCGGTGAGCAGTTCTTC
TRBV27	TRBJ1-2	-	-	CASSLEGAGGYTF	TGTGCCAGCAGTTTAGAAGGGGCCGGTGGCTACACCTTC
TRBV5-6	TRBJ2-5	-	-	CASSLIGRETQYF	TGTGCCAGCAGCTTGATCGGTCGGGAGACCCAGTACTTC
TRBV18	TRBJ2-3	TRBD1	-	CASSPGQGDTQYF	TGTGCCAGCTCACCAGGACAGGGGGATACGCAGTATTTT
TRBV5-5	TRBJ1-3	-	-	CASSQRGYSGNTIYF	TGTGCCAGCAGCCAGCGGGGGTATTCTGGAAACACCATATATTTT
TRBV7-2	TRBJ2-1	TRBD1	-	CASSLVHSATGGYNEQFF	TGTGCCAGCAGCTTAGTGCATTCCGCGACAGGGGGATACAATGAGCAGTTCTTC
TRBV3-1/TRBV3-2	TRBJ1-6	-	-	CASLGGGRGSPLHF	TGTGCCAGCCTCGGGGGGGGGCGAGGTTCACCCCTCCACTTT
TRBV19	TRBJ2-2	TRBD2	-	CASSIPGLAISGELFF	TGTGCCAGTAGTATCCCGGGACTAGCGATTTCCGGGGAGCTGTTTTTT
TRBV3-1/TRBV3-2	TRBJ1-5	TRBD1	-	CASSQGQGASGQPQHF	TGTGCCAGCAGCCAAGGACAGGGGGCGTCGGGTCAGCCCCAGCATTTT
TRBV5-1	TRBJ1-2	-	-	CASSLAGDLPYGYTF	TGCGCCAGCAGCTTGGCAGGTGATTTGCCCTATGGCTACACCTTC
TRBV12-3/TRBV12-4	TRBJ2-3	TRBD2	-	CASTSGRTDTQYF	TGTGCCAGCACCAGCGGGAGGACAGATACGCAGTATTTT
TRBV29-1	TRBJ1-6	-	once	CSVSDTSSYNSPLHF	TGCAGCGTTTCCGACACGAGCTCCTATAATTCACCCCTCCACTTT
TRBV5-1	TRBJ2-2	TRBD1	-	CASSFRDRAGELFF	TGCGCCAGCAGCTTCCGGGACAGGGCCGGGGAGCTGTTTTTT
TRBV6-2/TRBV6-3	TRBJ1-5	-	-	CASSSGTGLPVSQPQHF	TGTGCCAGCAGTAGCGGGACGGGGCTTCCCGTTAGTCAGCCCCAGCATTTT
TRBV19	TRBJ2-1	-	-	CASSPLGVPYNEQFF	TGTGCCAGTAGCCCCTTAGGGGTACCCTACAATGAGCAGTTCTTC
TRBV3-1/TRBV3-2	TRBJ2-4	-	-	CASSQPSRGLAKNIQYF	TGTGCCAGCAGCCAACCTAGCAGGGGTCTAGCCAAAAACATTCAGTACTTC
TRBV11-2	TRBJ2-7	-	few	CASSLTPGGPTYEQYF	TGTGCCAGCAGCTTAACCCCCGGGGGTCCGACCTACGAGCAGTACTTC
TRBV10-1	TRBJ1-1	-	-	CASSARGHPTEAFF	TGCGCCAGCAGTGCCAGGGGTCATCCCACTGAAGCTTTCTTT
TRBV7-3	TRBJ1-5	-	-	CASSTYVGGGDSNQPQHF	TGTGCCAGCAGTACCTATGTTGGGGGAGGAGATAGCAATCAGCCCCAGCATTTT
TRBV10-3	TRBJ2-1	TRBD2	once	CAIRVAGHTYNEQFF	TGTGCCATCAGGGTAGCGGGACATACCTACAATGAGCAGTTCTTC
TRBV29-1	TRBJ2-2	TRBD1	-	CSVGDRFSGGTGELFF	TGCAGCGTGGGGGACAGGTTCAGTGGTGGCACCGGGGAGCTGTTTTTT
TRBV4-2	TRBJ2-7	TRBD2	-	CASSHPDRTSGITYEQYF	TGTGCCAGCAGCCACCCCGACCGGACTAGCGGGATTACCTACGAGCAGTACTTC
TRBV7-9	TRBJ1-6	-	-	CASSHQGYNSPLHF	TGTGCCAGCAGCCATCAGGGTTATAATTCACCCCTCCACTTT
TRBV2	TRBJ1-1	-	-	CASSGQTNTEAFF	TGTGCCAGCAGTGGACAGACGAACACTGAAGCTTTCTTT
TRBV6-5	TRBJ2-1	-	-	CASSPDRFSYNEQFF	TGTGCCAGCAGCCCCGACAGATTCTCCTACAATGAGCAGTTCTTC
TRBV30	TRBJ2-5	TRBD1	once	CAWSHWDRASVTQYF	TGTGCCTGGAGCCATTGGGACAGGGCGAGTGTGACCCAGTACTTC
TRBV6-4	TRBJ2-2	TRBD2	-	CASSDSGIDTGELFF	TGTGCCAGCAGTGATAGCGGGATTGACACCGGGGAGCTGTTTTTT
TRBV30	TRBJ2-7	-	-	CAWSVRSPGEQYF	TGTGCCTGGAGTGTACGGTCACCCGGCGAGCAGTACTTC
TRBV3-1/TRBV3-2	TRBJ2-3	TRBD2	-	CASSPVAGPTDTQYF	TGTGCCAGCAGCCCAGTAGCGGGGCCCACAGATACGCAGTATTTT
TRBV19	TRBJ1-2	TRBD1	few	CASRPQGADYGYTF	TGTGCCAGTAGACCACAGGGGGCAGACTATGGCTACACCTTC